A selection of T cell receptor beta chains follows, all from one sample in a study of early T cells in non-severe SARS-CoV-2 infection. A single record per CDR3 protein comes from TCRdb applying MiXCR to the 5' RACE reads. The sample contains tens of thousands of distinct CDR3 sequences, around 6.5% of which appear only once. The source was whole blood, collected at baseline. These receptors were obtained from an adult who was a healthcare worker with PCR-confirmed SARS-CoV-2 infection or an uninfected control (not recorded which). Both conserved end residues are part of each CDR3. A D gene is named only where the DNA matches it firmly. Part of the rows lack a size; the others show once, few, many or a class for expanded clones.

d_call,cdr3_length,j_call,clone_size,v_call,cdr3_aa,cdr3_nt
NA,15,TRBJ2-7,few,TRBV20-1,CSAREGAVDSYEQYF,TGCAGTGCTAGAGAAGGAGCGGTGGATTCCTACGAGCAGTACTTC
NA,14,TRBJ2-5,many,TRBV11-2,CASSPSTSRETQYF,TGTGCCAGCAGTCCCTCAACTAGTCGAGAGACCCAGTACTTC
NA,16,TRBJ1-5,many,TRBV7-2,CASRRDSATAGQPQHF,TGTGCCAGCAGACGCGACAGCGCGACAGCGGGTCAGCCCCAGCATTTT
NA,16,TRBJ2-2,medium-sized,TRBV7-8,CATYTSQGLGTGELFF,TGTGCCACATACACATCTCAGGGCTTGGGCACCGGGGAGCTGTTTTTT
TRBD1,15,TRBJ2-3,many,TRBV28,CASREGDRDTDTQYF,TGTGCCAGCAGAGAAGGGGACAGGGACACAGATACGCAGTATTTT
TRBD1,18,TRBJ2-1,NA,TRBV4-2,CASSQAGQGVISYNEQFF,TGTGCCAGCAGCCAAGCAGGACAGGGAGTAATATCCTACAATGAGCAGTTCTTC
TRBD1,16,TRBJ1-5,NA,TRBV7-2,CASSSRDDRGRQPQHF,TGTGCCAGCAGCTCGCGAGACGACAGGGGACGACAGCCCCAGCATTTT
NA,14,TRBJ1-2,many,TRBV28,CASSPPSRGYGYTF,TGTGCCAGCAGTCCCCCCTCTAGGGGCTATGGCTACACCTTC
NA,12,TRBJ1-1,many,TRBV27,CASCAGNTEAFF,TGTGCCAGCTGTGCAGGGAACACTGAAGCTTTCTTT
TRBD2,15,TRBJ2-3,NA,TRBV6-2/TRBV6-3,CASSQRRGGVDTQYF,TGTGCCAGCAGTCAACGCCGGGGAGGGGTAGATACGCAGTATTTT
NA,12,TRBJ2-1,NA,TRBV6-2/TRBV6-3,CAVQLHLNEQFF,TGTGCCGTCCAGTTACATTTGAATGAGCAGTTCTTC
TRBD2,17,TRBJ2-3,many,TRBV5-6,CASSSGLIAGEEDTQYF,TGTGCCAGCAGCTCAGGACTTATAGCGGGGGAGGAAGATACGCAGTATTTT
NA,15,TRBJ2-3,many,TRBV5-5,CASSPVGTSTDTQYF,TGTGCCAGCAGCCCCGTGGGGACGAGCACAGATACGCAGTATTTT
NA,14,TRBJ2-1,many,TRBV15,CATSRGGGQDEQFF,TGTGCCACCAGCAGAGGTGGAGGGCAGGATGAGCAGTTCTTC
TRBD1,15,TRBJ2-1,many,TRBV4-3,CASSQGTGEYNEQFF,TGCGCCAGCAGCCAGGGGACAGGAGAATACAATGAGCAGTTCTTC
NA,13,TRBJ2-2,NA,TRBV14,CASSQQGYGELFF,TGTGCCAGCAGCCAACAGGGGTACGGGGAGCTGTTTTTT
NA,12,TRBJ2-3,NA,TRBV20-1,CSARGLTDTQYF,TGCAGTGCCCGTGGACTCACAGATACGCAGTATTTT
TRBD1,15,TRBJ1-2,NA,TRBV7-2,CASSVNRGANYGYTF,TGTGCCAGCAGCGTCAACAGGGGTGCTAACTATGGCTACACCTTC
NA,13,TRBJ2-7,NA,TRBV11-3,CASSLVGRGEQYF,TGTGCCAGCAGCTTAGTAGGGAGAGGCGAGCAGTACTTC
TRBD1,14,TRBJ2-7,many,TRBV18,CASSPRQGTYEQYF,TGCGCCAGCAGCCCGCGACAGGGAACCTACGAGCAGTACTTC
NA,12,TRBJ2-3,NA,TRBV7-3,CASSLSPDTQYF,TGTGCCAGCAGCTTAAGCCCAGATACGCAGTATTTT
NA,14,TRBJ1-2,once,TRBV13,CASSPNYQNYDYTF,TGTGCCAGCAGCCCTAACTACCAAAACTATGACTACACCTTC
NA,13,TRBJ2-5,many,TRBV7-6,CASSLSVAETQYF,TGTGCCAGCAGCTTGAGCGTCGCGGAGACCCAGTACTTC
NA,17,TRBJ1-6,NA,TRBV20-1,CSAAGLAAELNNSPLHF,TGCAGTGCTGCGGGGCTGGCCGCCGAGTTGAATAATTCACCCCTCCACTTT
TRBD2,18,TRBJ2-3,many,TRBV20-1,CSATSPGLAGESTDTQYF,TGCAGTGCTACCTCGCCGGGACTAGCGGGGGAAAGCACAGATACGCAGTATTTT
NA,12,TRBJ2-7,NA,TRBV11-2,CASSPQSYEQYF,TGTGCCAGCAGCCCACAATCCTACGAGCAGTACTTC
NA,16,TRBJ1-4,many,TRBV5-6,CASTLRNGATNEKLFF,TGTGCCAGCACCCTCCGGAACGGGGCAACTAATGAAAAACTGTTTTTT
NA,16,TRBJ2-3,many,TRBV20-1,CSANVKVGASTDTQYF,TGCAGTGCCAATGTTAAGGTGGGAGCTAGCACAGATACGCAGTATTTT
NA,15,TRBJ1-3,few,TRBV6-5,CASSYSLTSGNTIYF,TGTGCCAGCAGTTACTCGCTTACCTCTGGAAACACCATATATTTT
NA,12,TRBJ2-2,NA,TRBV4-1,CASTGNTGELFF,TGCGCCAGCACAGGCAACACCGGGGAGCTGTTTTTT
TRBD2,16,TRBJ2-1,many,TRBV18,CASSRTSGGVYNEQFF,TGTGCCAGCTCACGGACTAGCGGGGGGGTATACAATGAGCAGTTCTTC
TRBD1,14,TRBJ2-3,few,TRBV29-1,CSVVTGGSTDTQYF,TGCAGCGTTGTAACAGGGGGAAGCACAGATACGCAGTATTTT
TRBD1,15,TRBJ1-5,many,TRBV4-2,CASSQGTGLYGPQHF,TGTGCCAGCAGCCAAGGGACAGGCCTCTACGGGCCCCAGCATTTT
NA,12,TRBJ2-3,many,TRBV20-1,CSVLPGTDTQYF,TGCAGTGTTCTCCCTGGCACAGATACGCAGTATTTT
NA,14,TRBJ1-6,many,TRBV11-3,CASSLAGGRSPLHF,TGTGCCAGCAGCTTAGCTGGGGGAAGGTCACCCCTCCACTTT
NA,13,TRBJ2-7,many,TRBV11-3,CASSLRGMDEQYF,TGTGCCAGCAGCCTCAGGGGTATGGACGAGCAGTACTTC
TRBD1,13,TRBJ2-2,few,TRBV6-5,CASGTGDTGELFF,TGTGCCAGTGGGACAGGGGACACCGGGGAGCTGTTTTTT
TRBD1,17,TRBJ2-6,once,TRBV12-3/TRBV12-4,CASTRDSSGSGANVLTF,TGTGCCAGCACCAGGGACAGTTCTGGCTCTGGGGCCAACGTCCTGACTTTC
TRBD1,17,TRBJ1-4,NA,TRBV6-2/TRBV6-3,CASSYSSFRGRGEKLFF,TGTGCCAGCAGTTACTCGTCTTTCAGGGGGCGCGGTGAAAAACTGTTTTTT
NA,15,TRBJ2-6,many,TRBV7-6,CASSSSNSGANVLTF,TGTGCCAGCAGCTCTTCCAACTCTGGGGCCAACGTCCTGACTTTC
TRBD2,15,TRBJ2-3,NA,TRBV15,CATSKERGATDTQYF,TGTGCCACCAGCAAAGAGCGGGGGGCCACAGATACGCAGTATTTT
NA,12,TRBJ1-1,few,TRBV6-2/TRBV6-3,CASSRLGTEAFF,TGTGCCAGCAGCCGGCTGGGCACTGAAGCTTTCTTT
NA,14,TRBJ2-7,few,TRBV6-5,CASSPRYDSYEQYF,TGTGCCAGCAGTCCCCGCTATGACTCCTACGAGCAGTACTTC
NA,21,TRBJ2-1,few,TRBV20-1,CSARVPQERLNSALSYNEQFF,TGCAGTGCTAGAGTCCCCCAGGAGCGGCTAAATTCCGCTTTATCCTACAATGAGCAGTTCTTC
TRBD2,16,TRBJ2-3,many,TRBV6-4,CASSLLAGGGTDTQYF,TGTGCCAGCAGCCTACTAGCGGGGGGCGGCACAGATACGCAGTATTTT
NA,13,TRBJ1-4,few,TRBV30,CAWRKGVGEKLFF,TGTGCCTGGAGAAAAGGGGTTGGTGAAAAACTGTTTTTT
NA,12,TRBJ2-3,many,TRBV11-3,CASSFQGNTQYF,TGTGCCAGCAGCTTTCAGGGAAATACGCAGTATTTT
NA,13,TRBJ2-5,few,TRBV6-2/TRBV6-3,CATRDGLLETQYF,TGTGCCACAAGAGACGGCTTGTTGGAGACCCAGTACTTC
TRBD1,16,TRBJ1-5,many,TRBV5-6,CASSFSDRDGNQPQHF,TGTGCCAGCAGCTTCTCGGACAGGGACGGCAATCAGCCCCAGCATTTT
NA,15,TRBJ1-2,many,TRBV18,CASSRSEILNYGYTF,TGTGCCAGCTCACGATCAGAGATCTTAAACTATGGCTACACCTTC